This record looks at one T cell receptor (beta chain) sequence and its context. The data are from a study of neoadjuvant anti-PD-1 for oral cavity cancer. The CDR3 consists of 14 residues. Germline V CDR1 and CDR2: SQVTM, ANQGSEA. V was cut by 6 bases and J by 2 bases, with 17 bases left in between. Blood libraries mostly used roughly 500 ng genomic DNA, six replicates each. Some clones are missing from TCRdb's copy, which holds only in-frame ones; the method was immunoSEQ multiplex PCR. The repertoire holds 15,000 to 20,000 clones, with approximately 64% as singletons. Material: PBMCs, obtained before nivolumab (anti-PD-1) treatment. This rearrangement joins TRBV29-1 to TRBJ2-7; maybe TRBD1 (6 bases). This TCR was recovered from a person aged 35-79 years with oral cavity squamous cell carcinoma. CDR3 amino acids: CSVPGQGLPYEQYF. CDR3 coding DNA: TGCAGCGTCCCCGGGCAGGGGCTCCCCTACGAGCAGTACTTC.